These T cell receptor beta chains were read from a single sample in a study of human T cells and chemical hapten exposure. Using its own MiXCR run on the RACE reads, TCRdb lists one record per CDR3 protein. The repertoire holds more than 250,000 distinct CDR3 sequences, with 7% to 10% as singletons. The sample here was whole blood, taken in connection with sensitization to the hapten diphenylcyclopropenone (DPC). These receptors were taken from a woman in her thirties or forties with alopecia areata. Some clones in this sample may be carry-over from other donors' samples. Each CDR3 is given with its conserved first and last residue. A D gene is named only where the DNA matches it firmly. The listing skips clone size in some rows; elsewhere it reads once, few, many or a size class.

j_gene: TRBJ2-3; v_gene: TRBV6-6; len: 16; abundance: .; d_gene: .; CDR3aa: CASSYLPQGSTDTQYF; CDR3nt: TGTGCCAGCAGTTACCTCCCACAGGGAAGCACAGATACGCAGTATTTT
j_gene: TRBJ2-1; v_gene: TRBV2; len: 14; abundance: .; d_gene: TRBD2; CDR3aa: CASSVKLAIGEQFF; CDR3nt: TGTGCCAGCAGTGTAAAACTAGCGATTGGTGAGCAGTTCTTC
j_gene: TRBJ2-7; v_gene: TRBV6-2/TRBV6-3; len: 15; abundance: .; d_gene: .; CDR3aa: CASTRGQASSYEQYF; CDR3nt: TGTGCCAGCACCCGTGGACAAGCGTCTTCCTACGAGCAGTACTTC
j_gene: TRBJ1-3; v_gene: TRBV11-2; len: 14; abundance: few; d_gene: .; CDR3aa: CASSFQGKGNTIYF; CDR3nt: TGTGCCAGCAGCTTTCAGGGGAAAGGAAACACCATATATTTT
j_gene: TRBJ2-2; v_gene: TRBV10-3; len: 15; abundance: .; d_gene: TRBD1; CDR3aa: CAITSGTVRTGELFF; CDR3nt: TGTGCCATCACCTCCGGGACAGTGCGAACCGGGGAGCTGTTTTTT
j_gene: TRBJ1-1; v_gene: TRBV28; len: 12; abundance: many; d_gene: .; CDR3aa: CASSLQGREAFF; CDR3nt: TGTGCCAGCAGTTTACAGGGACGTGAAGCTTTCTTT
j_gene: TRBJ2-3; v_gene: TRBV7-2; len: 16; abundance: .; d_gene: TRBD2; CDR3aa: CASSLTSGSTADTQYF; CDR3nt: TGTGCCAGCAGCCTAACTAGCGGGAGTACCGCAGATACGCAGTATTTT
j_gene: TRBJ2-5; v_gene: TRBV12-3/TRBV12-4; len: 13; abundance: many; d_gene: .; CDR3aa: CASSLGGQETQYF; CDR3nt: TGTGCCAGCAGCTTAGGGGGCCAAGAGACCCAGTACTTC
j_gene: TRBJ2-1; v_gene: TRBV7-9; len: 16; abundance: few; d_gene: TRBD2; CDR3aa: CASSLRASGLYNEQFF; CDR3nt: TGTGCCAGCAGCTTGAGAGCTAGCGGCCTTTACAATGAGCAGTTCTTC
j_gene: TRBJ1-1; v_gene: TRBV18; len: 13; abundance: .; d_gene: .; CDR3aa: CASSPLIQGEAFF; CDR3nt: TGTGCCAGCTCACCACTAATTCAGGGTGAAGCTTTCTTT
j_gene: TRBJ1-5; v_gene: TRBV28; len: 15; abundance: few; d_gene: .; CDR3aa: CASSPPGGSNQPQHF; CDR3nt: TGTGCCAGCAGCCCTCCGGGGGGTAGCAATCAGCCCCAGCATTTT
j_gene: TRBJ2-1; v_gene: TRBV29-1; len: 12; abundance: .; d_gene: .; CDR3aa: CSVDRDRNEQFF; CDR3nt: TGCAGCGTTGACCGGGATCGGAATGAGCAGTTCTTC